This is a list of T cell receptor beta chains from one sample in a study of T cells in Graves' hyperthyroidism and ophthalmopathy. One entry per CDR3 protein results from TCRdb running MiXCR on the multiplex PCR reads. The sample yields roughly 840,000 distinct CDR3 sequences, approximately 40% seen once. The sequenced sample consisted of blood. Source of these receptors: a man younger than 35 with Graves' hyperthyroidism. Both conserved end residues are part of each CDR3. A D gene is named only where the DNA matches it firmly. Size is omitted from some rows. Given values are once, few, many or a class for expanded clones.

.	few	TRBV4-1	TRBJ1-5	TGCGCCAGCAGCCAAGAATCAGGCAGGGATGTTCAGCCCCAGCATTTT	CASSQESGRDVQPQHF
.	.	TRBV15	TRBJ1-2	TGTGCCACCAGCAGAGACTCTGGGGACTATGGCTACACCTTC	CATSRDSGDYGYTF
.	many	TRBV5-6	TRBJ1-5	TGTGCCAGCAGCTTGGCGCGACGGCCGGGTCAGCCCCAGCATTTT	CASSLARRPGQPQHF
.	few	TRBV7-3	TRBJ1-2	TGTGCCAGCAGCCTCCGGGGGCCTTCGGAGGCTGGCTACACCTTC	CASSLRGPSEAGYTF
.	many	TRBV9	TRBJ2-2	TGTGCCAGCAGTGTAACCGGGGAGCTGTTTTTT	CASSVTGELFF
.	.	TRBV7-9	TRBJ1-2	TGTGCCAGCAGCTTAGCAACGAGTTATGGCTACACCTTC	CASSLATSYGYTF
TRBD2	.	TRBV25-1	TRBJ2-7	TGTGCCGACGGACTAGCGGGCTACGAGCAGTACTTC	CADGLAGYEQYF
.	.	TRBV6-2/TRBV6-3	TRBJ2-2	TGTGCCAGCAGGGAACCGACACCCGGGGAGCTGTTTTTT	CASREPTPGELFF
.	.	TRBV20-1	TRBJ1-1	TGCAGTGCTGCGAAGGGAGGGGGAGGATTAAGAGCCGAAGCTTTCTTT	CSAAKGGGGLRAEAFF
.	few	TRBV7-9	TRBJ1-1	TGTGCCAGCAGCCGCCCCCGGGAGTCCACTGAAGCTTTCTTT	CASSRPRESTEAFF
TRBD1	many	TRBV7-9	TRBJ1-1	TGTGCCAGCAGCTTTACAGGGGGAGGGAGACAAACTGAAGCTTTCTTT	CASSFTGGGRQTEAFF
.	.	TRBV6-2/TRBV6-3	TRBJ2-7	TGTGCCAGCAGTTACTCTTACAGGGAATACGAGCAGTACTTC	CASSYSYREYEQYF
TRBD1	many	TRBV5-1	TRBJ1-5	TGTGCCAGCAGCTTGGAGGGGGCAGGGAATCAGCCCCAGCATTTT	CASSLEGAGNQPQHF
.	many	TRBV7-9	TRBJ1-1	TGTGCCAGCAGCTTAAGTTATACGAACACTGAAGCTTTCTTT	CASSLSYTNTEAFF
.	.	TRBV7-2	TRBJ2-5	TGTGCCAGCAGCTTAACTTCGGCCAGCCAAGAGACCCAGTACTTC	CASSLTSASQETQYF
.	many	TRBV2	TRBJ2-7	TGTGCCAGCAGTAGGGGGTACGAGCAGTACTTC	CASSRGYEQYF
.	few	TRBV6-6	TRBJ2-2	TGTGCCAGCACCCTGGCGGACACCGGGGAGCTGTTTTTT	CASTLADTGELFF